The 30 T cell receptor beta chains reported below all come from one sample, sequenced in a study of T-cell memory formation after mild COVID-19. Each CDR3 protein is one row after TCRdb ran MiXCR on the 5' RACE reads. The sample lists under 450,000 distinct CDR3 sequences, about 25% occurring once. Material for sequencing was PBMCs or a T cell subset sorted from them (not recorded which). The receptors shown here come from an adult woman who had mild COVID-19 (a few samples of this study predate the infection). Cell type and time point are not known.

The table lists this clonotype with a few counts. The V gene is TRBV9, the J gene TRBJ2-7; D assignment may be TRBD1 or TRBD2 (5 bases each). Looked up from germline, CDR1 is SGDLS and CDR2 is YYNGEE. This CDR3 has 14 residues. Trimming left V 3 bases short and J 4 bases short, with 14 bases between. CDR3 DNA sequence: TGTGCCAGCAGCGAGGGAGTTGGGGGATACGAGCAGTACTTC. This translates into CASSEGVGGYEQYF.

V gene TRBV7-3 combines with J gene TRBJ2-1, with a possible D match to TRBD2 (6 bases). The germline V gene encodes CDR1 SGHTA and CDR2 FQGTGA. The CDR3 has 16 residues. Trimming took 1 base from V and 3 from J, leaving 13 bases between them. CDR3 residues: CASSLSRQGGYNEQFF. As DNA, the CDR3 is TGTGCCAGCAGCTTAAGTAGGCAGGGAGGCTACAATGAGCAGTTCTTC.

The genes are TRBV9 and TRBJ1-1; D call uncertain. The CDR3 covers 14 residues. Germline CDR1 and CDR2: SGDLS and YYNGEE. Trimming cost V 5 bases and J 1 base, with 12 bases left between them. In DNA form, the CDR3 reads TGTGCCAGCAGGATCAGGTTCGGGAACACTGAAGCTTTCTTT. It is translated as CASRIRFGNTEAFF.

V and J are TRBV5-1 and TRBJ2-3; TRBD2 matches at 13 bases. CDR1 is SGHRS and CDR2 is YFSETQ in the germline V gene. CDR3 length: 18 residues. V was clipped by 4 bases and J by 2 bases; unmatched bases: 10. CDR3 in amino acids: CASSVDRLAGGSTDTQYF. The CDR3 DNA reads TGCGCCAGCAGCGTAGACCGACTAGCGGGGGGATCCACAGATACGCAGTATTTT. Full variable domain (missing parts from reference TRBV5-1 and TRBJ2-3): KAGVTQTPRYLIKTRGQQVTLSCSPISGHRSVSWYQQTPGQGLQFLFEYFSETQRNKGNFPGRFSGRQFSNSRSEMNVSTLELGDSALYLCASSVDRLAGGSTDTQYFGPGTRLTVL.

The chain employs TRBV27 and TRBJ2-1; D possibly matches TRBD1 or TRBD2 (5 bases each). This CDR3 has 15 residues. Looked up from germline, CDR1 is MNHEY and CDR2 is SMNVEV (reference sequence). Trimming left V 7 bases short and J 4 bases short, with 17 bases between. The CDR3 is CASTPGTTLYNEQFF. The CDR3, as DNA: TGTGCCAGCACTCCAGGGACCACCCTGTACAATGAGCAGTTCTTC.

The chain uses TRBV27 and TRBJ1-1; possible D gene TRBD1, 5 bases. Between the trimmed V and J ends, which lost 5 bases and 0 bases, there was a span of 19 bases. There are 17 residues in the CDR3. CDR1 is MNHEY, CDR2 SMNVEV, per germline (reference sequence). The CDR3 loop is CASSVGRERRLNTEAFF. The DNA for the CDR3 is TGTGCCAGCAGTGTCGGCAGGGAAAGGAGGCTGAACACTGAAGCTTTCTTT.

A few counts support this clonotype. This sequence joins TRBV2 and TRBJ2-1; 14 nucleotides line up with TRBD2. Germline V lookup: CDR1 SNHLY, CDR2 FYNNEI. CDR3 size: 16 residues. After removal of 6 bases from V and 7 bases from J, the junction contained 8 bases not matched to a gene. Here the CDR3 reads CASRPRLAGGPNEQFF. For the CDR3, the DNA is TGTGCCAGCAGGCCACGACTAGCGGGAGGGCCGAATGAGCAGTTCTTC.

This clonotype was detected many times. This rearrangement joins TRBV20-1 to TRBJ1-1, with TRBD1 matching over 7 bases. The CDR3 is 12 amino acids. CDR1 and CDR2 (germline): DFQATT, SNEGSKA (reference sequence). Trimming took 2 bases from V and 3 from J; bases not matched to a gene: 0. CDR3 protein: CSARQGDTEAFF. The CDR3, as DNA: TGCAGTGCTAGACAGGGGGACACTGAAGCTTTCTTT.

This sequence joins TRBV19 and TRBJ2-7; tentatively, D is TRBD2 (5 bases). The CDR3 is 14 amino acids. Germline V gene sequence: CDR1 LNHDA, CDR2 SQIVND (reference sequence). Trimming removed 7 bases from V and 5 bases from J, with 18 bases in between. The CDR3 DNA is TGTGCCAGTACCGAAAAGGGAGCCCCCCACGAGCAGTACTTC. Protein product: CASTEKGAPHEQYF.

This chain's CDR3 is CASSQGTFSYNEQFF. In DNA form, the CDR3 reads TGCGCCAGCAGCCAAGGGACTTTCTCCTACAATGAGCAGTTCTTC. This sequence joins TRBV4-3 and TRBJ2-1, with a weak D call TRBD2 (5 bases). CDR1 LGHNA and CDR2 YSLEER come from the germline V gene. Trimming took 1 base from V and 0 from J, leaving 7 bases between them. CDR3 length: 15 amino acids.

V gene TRBV29-1 combines with J gene TRBJ1-2, with D uncertain. This CDR3 has 13 residues. The V end lost 6 bases, the J end lost 7 bases, and 18 bases lay between the germline ends. The V gene's germline CDR1 is SQVTM and CDR2 ANQGSEA. CDR3 coding DNA: TGCAGCGTGAGGGCAGCTAATACCGGTGGCTACACCTTC. Amino acids: CSVRAANTGGYTF.

This clonotype was observed a few times. J is TRBJ1-5 and V is TRBV27, with TRBD1 matching over 7 bases. Germline values: CDR1 MNHEY, CDR2 SMNVEV (reference sequence). With 4 bases clipped from V and 6 bases from J, the junction kept 18 bases outside the gene matches. The CDR3 is 18 residues long. CDR3 bases: TGTGCCAGCAGTTCAATGATCGGACAGGTCCTATCAGGTCAGCCCCAGCATTTT. Translation: CASSSMIGQVLSGQPQHF.

The sample holds a few counts of this clonotype. The chain couples TRBV29-1 to TRBJ2-5; D might be TRBD2 (6 bases). The CDR3 sequence is 13 residues long. Trimming removed 5 bases at V and 4 bases at J, with 14 bases between. Germline-derived CDR1 and CDR2 are SQVTM and ANQGSEA. The chain's CDR3 is CSVPVLARETQYF. The DNA of the CDR3 is TGCAGCGTTCCGGTCCTAGCGCGAGAGACCCAGTACTTC.

This clonotype showed up just a few times. The rearrangement links TRBV27 to TRBJ2-3; 7 bases are a match to TRBD2. Germline lookup yields CDR1 MNHEY and CDR2 SMNVEV (reference sequence). V dropped 3 bases and J dropped 10; count of bases not matched to a gene: 7. This CDR3 contains 13 residues. Here the CDR3 reads CASSFSGSGSQYF. CDR3 DNA sequence: TGTGCCAGCAGTTTTTCAGGTAGCGGGTCGCAGTATTTT.

This clonotype was seen only a few times. V and J are TRBV7-9 and TRBJ1-2; 8 positions match TRBD1. The junction had 15 bases not matched to a gene; V was cut back by 5 bases and J by 7 bases. The CDR3 spans 16 residues. In germline, CDR1 is SEHNR, CDR2 FQNEAQ (reference sequence). The CDR3 DNA reads TGTGCCAGCAGCATCAAATCGGACAGGGCAATTAGTGGCTACACCTTC. Translating gives CASSIKSDRAISGYTF.

This clonotype was seen a single time. The chain joins TRBV4-1 to TRBJ2-7, with TRBD2 matching over 12 bases. Germline V gene data show CDR1 as MGHRA and CDR2 as YSYEKL. The CDR3 length is 17 residues. Unmatched junction bases numbered 7, after V lost 0 bases and J lost 4 bases. CDR3 bases: TGCGCCAGCAGCCAAGACTTCCTAGCGGGGGGGCGGTACGAGCAGTACTTC. It yields the protein CASSQDFLAGGRYEQYF.

The V gene is TRBV12-3 or TRBV12-4, the J gene TRBJ1-2, with unresolved D. The V and J ends lost 5 bases and 1 base respectively, with 17 bases between them. The CDR3 runs to 16 residues. The CDR3 loop reads CASSPQDLFRNYGYTF. DNA of the CDR3: TGTGCCAGCAGTCCTCAAGATTTGTTTCGTAACTATGGCTACACCTTC.

This clonotype was found a few times. This chain connects TRBV5-1 to TRBJ2-7, with TRBD2 as a possible D gene (5 bases). This CDR3 contains 14 residues. The ends were cut back, 4 bases at V and 2 bases at J, with 13 bases in the middle. The germline gives CDR1 SGHRS, CDR2 YFSETQ. For the CDR3, the DNA is TGCGCCAGCAGCCCGCTCGGGGATGCCTACGAGCAGTACTTC. It translates to CASSPLGDAYEQYF. Combining the CDR3 with reference TRBV5-1 and TRBJ2-7 gives the whole variable domain KAGVTQTPRYLIKTRGQQVTLSCSPISGHRSVSWYQQTPGQGLQFLFEYFSETQRNKGNFPGRFSGRQFSNSRSEMNVSTLELGDSALYLCASSPLGDAYEQYFGPGTRLTVT.

This clonotype appeared many times. The V call is TRBV7-9, the J call TRBJ1-5; D is uncertain. V was pared by 1 base and J by 6 bases, with 7 bases between. Germline CDR1 SEHNR, CDR2 FQNEAQ (reference sequence). This CDR3 region has 13 residues. CDR3 protein: CASSLDGVQPQHF. The CDR3 DNA sequence: TGTGCCAGCAGCTTAGACGGAGTTCAGCCCCAGCATTTT.

The V call is TRBV12-3 or TRBV12-4, the J call TRBJ2-3; possible D gene TRBD2, 5 bases. Deletions cut 5 bases from V and 4 bases from J, with 16 bases between. This CDR3 region has 15 residues. Written as DNA, the CDR3 is TGTGCCAGCAGTGTCGAACGGGGATTATCAGATACGCAGTATTTT. As protein: CASSVERGLSDTQYF.

The table lists this clonotype with a few counts. This sequence joins TRBV7-6 and TRBJ2-5; D not resolved. CDR1 is SGHVS, CDR2 FNYEAQ, per germline. The CDR3 covers 16 residues. V dropped 7 bases and J dropped 4 bases, with 22 bases sitting between them. The CDR3 coding sequence is TGTGCCAGCACCCTGGATGTGGAAAGGATGGGAGAGACCCAGTACTTC. Translated, it gives CASTLDVERMGETQYF.

CDR3 sequence: CSVPSGASQYTEAFF. The CDR3 DNA reads TGCAGCGTTCCCAGTGGGGCCAGTCAATACACTGAAGCTTTCTTT. The J gene is TRBJ1-1, the V gene TRBV29-1, with D maybe TRBD1 (5 bases). The CDR3 extends over 15 amino acids. Trimming took 5 bases from V and 3 from J, leaving 19 bases between them. Germline V gene data show CDR1 as SQVTM and CDR2 as ANQGSEA. Complete variable domain (other parts from reference TRBV29-1 and TRBJ1-1): SAVISQKPSRDICQRGTSLTIQCQVDSQVTMMFWYRQQPGQSLTLIATANQGSEATYESGFVIDKFPISRPNLTFSTLTVSNMSPEDSSIYLCSVPSGASQYTEAFFGQGTRLTVV.

The V and J genes are TRBV7-9 and TRBJ1-4; 9 bases are a match to TRBD1. Germline CDR1 is SEHNR and CDR2 is FQNEAQ (reference sequence). The V gene end was trimmed by 6 bases and the J gene end by 5 bases; junction bases not matched to a gene: 7. CDR3 length equals 15 residues. The CDR3 DNA is TGTGCCAGCAGACCTGGGGACAGGGCAAATGAAAAACTGTTTTTT. Translation gives CASRPGDRANEKLFF.

This clonotype has only a few counts. V usage is TRBV29-1 and J usage is TRBJ2-3; TRBD2 aligns across 10 bases. The CDR3 has 14 residues. J lost 0 bases, V lost 8 bases, and 5 bases had no gene match. The germline V gene has CDR1 SQVTM and CDR2 ANQGSEA. As DNA, the CDR3 is TGCAGCACGACTAGCGGGTCTAGCACAGATACGCAGTATTTT. This gives the protein CSTTSGSSTDTQYF.

The chain is built from TRBV10-3 and TRBJ1-5, with TRBD1 identical over 7 bases. The ends lost 10 bases at V and 0 bases at J; junction bases unmatched: 6. The germline CDR1 and CDR2 sequences are ENHRY and SYGVKD. The CDR3 spans 14 residues. The DNA for the CDR3 is TGTGCCACCAGACAGGGAAATAGCAATCAGCCCCAGCATTTT. Its translation is CATRQGNSNQPQHF.

The sample holds a few counts of this clonotype. V usage is TRBV29-1 and J usage is TRBJ2-1, with D unclear. V lost 2 bases and J lost 6, with 11 bases in between. This CDR3 has 13 residues. Germline-derived CDR1 and CDR2 are SQVTM and ANQGSEA. The DNA of the CDR3 is TGCAGCGTTGAACTAGAGGCGGCCAATGAGCAGTTCTTC. Translated: CSVELEAANEQFF.

This clonotype was recorded a few times. This rearrangement joins TRBV6-2 or TRBV6-3 to TRBJ2-3; TRBD2 aligns across 7 bases. Unmatched junction bases numbered 7, after V lost 7 bases and J lost 3 bases. Germline CDR1 reads MNHEY; CDR2 reads SVGEGT. The CDR3 has 14 residues. The CDR3 sequence is CASNRGDVTDTQYF. CDR3 bases: TGTGCCAGCAACCGGGGGGATGTAACAGATACGCAGTATTTT.

The gene calls are TRBV29-1 and TRBJ1-2; no reliable D call. CDR3 size: 14 residues. Trimming cost V 4 bases and J 0 bases, with 12 bases left between them. The germline gives CDR1 SQVTM, CDR2 ANQGSEA. For the CDR3, the DNA is TGCAGCGTTGTGTTCGGGAGAGCTAACTATGGCTACACCTTC. This translates into CSVVFGRANYGYTF.

V usage is TRBV7-9 and J usage is TRBJ2-4; TRBD1 matches 9 bases. The germline V gene encodes CDR1 SEHNR and CDR2 FQNEAQ (reference sequence). V trimming: 4 bases; J trimming: 1 base; junction bases outside the gene matches: 8. CDR3 length: 17 amino acids. Here the CDR3 reads CASSSLPGTGAKNIQYF. DNA for the CDR3: TGTGCCAGCAGCTCCCTTCCCGGGACAGGGGCCAAAAACATTCAGTACTTC.

The V and J genes are TRBV5-4 and TRBJ1-1; D remains unclear. Per germline, CDR1 SGHNT and CDR2 YYREEE (reference sequence). The CDR3 contains 15 residues. Trimming removed 3 bases from V and 1 base from J, with 13 bases in between. The CDR3 coding sequence is TGTGCCAGCAGCTGGGGTCGGTCCACGAACACTGAAGCTTTCTTT. Translation gives CASSWGRSTNTEAFF.